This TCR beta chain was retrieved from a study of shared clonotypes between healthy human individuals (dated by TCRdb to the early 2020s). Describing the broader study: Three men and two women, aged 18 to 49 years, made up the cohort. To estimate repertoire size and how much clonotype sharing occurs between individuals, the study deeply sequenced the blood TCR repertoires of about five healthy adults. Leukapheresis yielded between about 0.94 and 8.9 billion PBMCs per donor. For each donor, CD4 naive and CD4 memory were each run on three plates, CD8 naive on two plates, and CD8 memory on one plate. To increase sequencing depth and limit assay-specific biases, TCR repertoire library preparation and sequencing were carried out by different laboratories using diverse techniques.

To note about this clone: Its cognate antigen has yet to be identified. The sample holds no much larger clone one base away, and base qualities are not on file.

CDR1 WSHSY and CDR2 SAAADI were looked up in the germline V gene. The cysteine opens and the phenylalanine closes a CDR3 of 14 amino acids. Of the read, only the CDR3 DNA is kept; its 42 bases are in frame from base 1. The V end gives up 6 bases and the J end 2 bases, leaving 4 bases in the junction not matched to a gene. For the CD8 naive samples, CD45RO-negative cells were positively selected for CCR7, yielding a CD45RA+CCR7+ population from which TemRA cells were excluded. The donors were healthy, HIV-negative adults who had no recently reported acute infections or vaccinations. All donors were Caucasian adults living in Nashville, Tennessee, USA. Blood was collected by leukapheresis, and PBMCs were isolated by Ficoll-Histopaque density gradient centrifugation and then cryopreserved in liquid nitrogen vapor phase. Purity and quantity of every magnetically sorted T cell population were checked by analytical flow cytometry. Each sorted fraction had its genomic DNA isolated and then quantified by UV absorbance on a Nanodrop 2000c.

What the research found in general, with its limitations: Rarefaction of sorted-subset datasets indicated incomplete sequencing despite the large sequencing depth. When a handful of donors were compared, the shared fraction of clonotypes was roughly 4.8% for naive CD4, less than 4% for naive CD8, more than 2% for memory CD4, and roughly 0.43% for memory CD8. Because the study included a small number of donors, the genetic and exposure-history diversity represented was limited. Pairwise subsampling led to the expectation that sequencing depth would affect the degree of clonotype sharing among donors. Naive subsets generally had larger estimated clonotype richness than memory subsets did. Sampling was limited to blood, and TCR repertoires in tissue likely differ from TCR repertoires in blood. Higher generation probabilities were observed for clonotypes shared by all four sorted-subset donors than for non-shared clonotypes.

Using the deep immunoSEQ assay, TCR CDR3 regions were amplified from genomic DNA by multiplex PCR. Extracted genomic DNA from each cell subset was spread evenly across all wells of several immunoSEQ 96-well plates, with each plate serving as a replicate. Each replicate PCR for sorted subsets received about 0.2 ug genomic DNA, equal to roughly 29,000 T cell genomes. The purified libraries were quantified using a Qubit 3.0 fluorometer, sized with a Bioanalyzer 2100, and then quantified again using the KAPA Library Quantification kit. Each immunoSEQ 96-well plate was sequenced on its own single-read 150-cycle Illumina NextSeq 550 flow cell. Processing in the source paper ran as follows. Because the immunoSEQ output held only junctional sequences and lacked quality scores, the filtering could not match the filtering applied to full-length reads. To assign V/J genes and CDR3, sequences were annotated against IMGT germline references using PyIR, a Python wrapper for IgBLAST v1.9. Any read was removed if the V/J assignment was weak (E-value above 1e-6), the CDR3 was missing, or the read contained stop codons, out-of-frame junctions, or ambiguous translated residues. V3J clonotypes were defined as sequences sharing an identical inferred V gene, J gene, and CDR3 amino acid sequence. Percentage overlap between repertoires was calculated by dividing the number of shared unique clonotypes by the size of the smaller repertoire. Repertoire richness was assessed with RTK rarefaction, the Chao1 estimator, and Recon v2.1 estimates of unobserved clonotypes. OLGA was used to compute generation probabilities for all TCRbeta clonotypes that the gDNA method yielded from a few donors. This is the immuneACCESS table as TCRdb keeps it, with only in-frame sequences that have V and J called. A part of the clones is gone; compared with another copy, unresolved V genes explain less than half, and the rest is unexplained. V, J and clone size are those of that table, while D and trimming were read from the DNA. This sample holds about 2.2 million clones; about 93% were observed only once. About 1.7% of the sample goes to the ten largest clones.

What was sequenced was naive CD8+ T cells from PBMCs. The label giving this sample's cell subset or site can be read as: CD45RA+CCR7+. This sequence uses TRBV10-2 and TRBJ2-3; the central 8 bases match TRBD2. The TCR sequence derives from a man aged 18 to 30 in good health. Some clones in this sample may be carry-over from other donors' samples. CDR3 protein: CASRVAGLTDTQYF. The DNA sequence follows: TGCGCCAGCAGGGTAGCGGGACTCACAGATACGCAGTATTTT.